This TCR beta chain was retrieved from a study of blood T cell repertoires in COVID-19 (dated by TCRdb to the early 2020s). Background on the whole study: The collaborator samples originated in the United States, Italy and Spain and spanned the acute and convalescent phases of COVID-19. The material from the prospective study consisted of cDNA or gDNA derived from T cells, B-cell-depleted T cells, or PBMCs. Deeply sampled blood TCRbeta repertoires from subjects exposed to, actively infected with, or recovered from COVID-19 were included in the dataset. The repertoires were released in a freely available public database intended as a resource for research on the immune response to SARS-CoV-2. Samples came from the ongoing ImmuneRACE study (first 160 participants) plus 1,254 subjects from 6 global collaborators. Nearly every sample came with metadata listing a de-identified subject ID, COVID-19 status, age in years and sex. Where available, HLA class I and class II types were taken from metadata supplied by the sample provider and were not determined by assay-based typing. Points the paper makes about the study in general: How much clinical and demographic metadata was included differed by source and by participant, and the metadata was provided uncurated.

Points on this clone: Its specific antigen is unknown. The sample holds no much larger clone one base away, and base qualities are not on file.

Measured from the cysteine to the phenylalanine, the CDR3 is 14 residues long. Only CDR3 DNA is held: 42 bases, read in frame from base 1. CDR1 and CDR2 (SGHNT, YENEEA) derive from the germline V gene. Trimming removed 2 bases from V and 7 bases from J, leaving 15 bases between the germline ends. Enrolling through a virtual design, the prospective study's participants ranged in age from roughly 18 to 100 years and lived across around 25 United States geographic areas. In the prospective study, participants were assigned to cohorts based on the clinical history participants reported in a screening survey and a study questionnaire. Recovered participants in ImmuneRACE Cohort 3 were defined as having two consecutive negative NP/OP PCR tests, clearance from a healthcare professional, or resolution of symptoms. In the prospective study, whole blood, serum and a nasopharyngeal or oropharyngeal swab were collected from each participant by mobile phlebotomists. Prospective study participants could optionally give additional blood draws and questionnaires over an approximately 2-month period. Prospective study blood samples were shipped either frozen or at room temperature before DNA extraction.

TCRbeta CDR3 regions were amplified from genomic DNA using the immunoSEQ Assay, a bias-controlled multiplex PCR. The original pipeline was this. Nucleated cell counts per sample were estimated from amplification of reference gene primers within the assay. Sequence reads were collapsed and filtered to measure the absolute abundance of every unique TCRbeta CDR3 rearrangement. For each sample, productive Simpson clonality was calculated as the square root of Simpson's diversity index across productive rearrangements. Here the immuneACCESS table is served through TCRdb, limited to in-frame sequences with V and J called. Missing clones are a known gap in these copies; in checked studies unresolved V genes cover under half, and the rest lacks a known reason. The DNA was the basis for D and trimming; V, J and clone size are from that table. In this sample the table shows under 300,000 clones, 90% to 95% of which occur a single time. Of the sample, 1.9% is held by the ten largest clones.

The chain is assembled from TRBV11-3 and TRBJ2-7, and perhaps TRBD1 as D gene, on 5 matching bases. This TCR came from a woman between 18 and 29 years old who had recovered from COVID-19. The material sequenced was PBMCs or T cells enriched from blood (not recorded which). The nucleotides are TGTGCCAGCAGCTTATCCCCAGGGATTAGAGAGCAGTACTTC. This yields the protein CASSLSPGIREQYF.